This TCR beta chain was sequenced for a study of blood T cell repertoires in COVID-19. Study overall: Samples representing acute and convalescent COVID-19 were sourced from the United States, Italy and Spain. The cDNA or gDNA used as material had been derived from T cells, B-cell-depleted T cells, or PBMCs.

Trimming took off 0 bases at V and 3 bases at J, with 12 bases between the two ends. Germline V lookup: CDR1 KGHSY, CDR2 FQNENV. This CDR3 has 16 residues. Generated by immunoSEQ multiplex PCR, the TCRdb table keeps only in-frame clones and is missing some. The sample records some 250,000 clones, 80% to 90% being singletons. Sample: PBMCs or T cells enriched from blood (not recorded which). This chain uses TRBV16 with TRBJ1-3; the D gene is possibly TRBD1 (5 bases). The receptor's source is a woman between 50 and 59 years old who had recovered from COVID-19. The CDR3 DNA reads TGTGCCAGCAGCCAATCTGAGACAGCTTATGGAAACACCATATATTTT. Its protein product is CASSQSETAYGNTIYF.